This passage covers 18 T cell receptor beta chains from one sample sequenced in a study of cytomegalovirus exposure and HLA in healthy donors. The primer mix had 60 Vbeta and 13 Jbeta primers. Profiling relied on immunoSEQ multiplex PCR, and the TCRdb table lists in-frame clones only, not all of them. This sample's table has just over 150,000 clones. The sample taken for sequencing was PBMCs. The receptors shown here come from an older woman in good health and CMV-seronegative.

The rearrangement joins TRBV6-5 to TRBJ2-7; TRBD2 matches at 11 bases. This CDR3 comprises 15 residues. J gave up 6 bases and V 6 bases, and 10 bases lay outside the gene matches. In germline, CDR1 is MNHEY, CDR2 SVGAGI. The CDR3 is CASRVTGTSGFEQYF. In DNA, the CDR3 is TGTGCCAGCAGGGTAACCGGGACTAGCGGTTTCGAGCAGTACTTC.

This chain connects TRBV5-1 to TRBJ1-3; tentative D call: TRBD1 (6 bases). Germline CDR1 and CDR2: SGHRS and YFSETQ. The CDR3 covers 15 residues. V lost 0 bases and J lost 6, with 13 bases in between. The CDR3 protein is CASSLGDTAENTIYF. CDR3 in DNA: TGCGCCAGCAGCTTGGGGGACACGGCGGAAAACACCATATATTTT.

This sequence joins TRBV29-1 and TRBJ2-7; 11 bases are a match to TRBD2. This CDR3 has 15 residues. The V gene's germline CDR1 is SQVTM and CDR2 ANQGSEA. The V segment lost 6 bases and the J segment 7 bases; nucleotides outside the gene matches: 14. CDR3 sequence (DNA): TGCAGCGTGATTAGCGGGAGGGCCGGTCTGGGGGAGCAGTACTTC. This translates into CSVISGRAGLGEQYF.

The chain carries TRBV7-9 and TRBJ2-7, with 8 bases lining up with TRBD1. After removal of 4 bases from V and 0 bases from J, the junction contained 11 bases not matched to a gene. Germline V gene lookup returns CDR1 SEHNR and CDR2 FQNEAQ (reference sequence). This CDR3 has 17 amino acids. This chain's CDR3 is CASSSHSGGSSSYEQYF. For the CDR3, the DNA is TGTGCCAGCAGCTCCCATTCAGGGGGCTCGAGCTCCTACGAGCAGTACTTC.

The rearrangement links TRBV2 to TRBJ1-4; weak D call: TRBD1 (5 bases). V lost 5 bases, J lost 0 bases, and 10 bases lay in between. CDR3 length equals 15 residues. Germline assignment: CDR1 SNHLY and CDR2 FYNNEI. The CDR3 protein is CASSRDSTTNEKLFF. In DNA form, the CDR3 reads TGTGCCAGCAGTCGCGACAGTACAACTAATGAAAAACTGTTTTTT.

The chain uses TRBV5-4 and TRBJ1-6, with TRBD1 matching 8 bases. The germline gives CDR1 SGHNT, CDR2 YYREEE (reference sequence). V lost 4 bases and J lost 8; bases outside the gene matches: 11. The CDR3 has 16 amino acids. The DNA for the CDR3 is TGTGCCAGCAGCGACCGGACAGGGCAGGCTGATTCACCCCTCCACTTT. Residues: CASSDRTGQADSPLHF.

The chain uses TRBV7-9 and TRBJ2-1, with a tentative D call TRBD1 (5 bases). The CDR3 is 14 amino acids. Per the germline V gene, CDR1 is SEHNR and CDR2 is FQNEAQ (reference sequence). Trimming left V 5 bases short and J 4 bases short, with 12 bases between. CDR3 region: CASSVRDRYNEQFF. In nucleotides, the CDR3 is TGTGCCAGCAGCGTCCGCGACAGATACAATGAGCAGTTCTTC.

This chain connects TRBV2 to TRBJ2-1; D perhaps matches TRBD2 (6 bases). The CDR3 loop spans 14 amino acids. Trimming shortened V by 6 bases and J by 7 bases, and 16 bases separated the two germline ends. CDR1 and CDR2 (germline): SNHLY, FYNNEI. The CDR3 DNA sequence: TGTGCCAGCAGGGGGGAAGGGGCGGGAAATGAGCAGTTCTTC. This gives the protein CASRGEGAGNEQFF.

The chain links TRBV5-8 to TRBJ1-1, with a tentative D call TRBD1 (5 bases). The germline CDR1 and CDR2 sequences are SGHTS and YDEGEE. V was cut by 5 bases and J by 3 bases, with 14 bases left in between. The CDR3 has 14 residues. CDR3 in DNA: TGTGCCAGCAGGATGGGACTCATCCACACTGAAGCTTTCTTT. Its translation is CASRMGLIHTEAFF.

J is TRBJ1-2 and V is TRBV6-1; 8 positions match TRBD1. The CDR3 runs to 14 residues. The V segment lost 6 bases and the J segment 7 bases; nucleotides outside the gene matches: 10. Germline V gene lookup returns CDR1 MNHNS and CDR2 SASEGT. The CDR3 here is CASRGAGTGGGYTF. As DNA, the CDR3 is TGTGCCAGCAGAGGGGCTGGGACAGGAGGTGGCTACACCTTC.

V usage is TRBV19 and J usage is TRBJ1-5; D unclear. The CDR3 runs to 15 residues. The germline V gene encodes CDR1 LNHDA and CDR2 SQIVND (reference sequence). Deletions cut 2 bases from V and 4 bases from J, with 12 bases between. The CDR3 region is CASSILGQSNQPQHF. As DNA, the CDR3 is TGTGCCAGTAGTATACTGGGCCAGAGTAATCAGCCCCAGCATTTT.

The V gene is TRBV5-1, the J gene TRBJ2-1; TRBD1 matches 7 bases. Germline loops: CDR1 SGHRS, CDR2 YFSETQ. The V and J ends lost 0 bases and 5 bases, in that order; junction bases with no gene match: 8. The length of the CDR3 is 16 residues. CDR3 protein: CASSLGLRQGDNEQFF. CDR3 coding DNA: TGCGCCAGCAGCTTGGGTCTTAGACAGGGTGACAATGAGCAGTTCTTC.

The chain joins TRBV18 to TRBJ1-5, with 11 nucleotides matching TRBD1. Trimming cost V 6 bases and J 6 bases; bases outside gene matches: 4. This CDR3 contains 14 residues. Germline assignment: CDR1 KGHSH and CDR2 LQKENI. The CDR3 DNA sequence: TGTGCCAGCTCCCGCGGGACAGGGGGTCAGCCCCAGCATTTT. Translating gives CASSRGTGGQPQHF.

CDR3 bases: TGTGCCAGCAGCTTAGCGGAGCAGAATCAGCCCCAGCATTTT. Translating it yields CASSLAEQNQPQHF. The genes are TRBV7-8 and TRBJ1-5, with D unclear. CDR1 and CDR2 (germline): SGHVS, FQNEAQ. V lost 0 bases and J lost 4, with 7 bases in between. The CDR3 spans 14 residues. Full variable domain (missing parts from reference TRBV7-8 and TRBJ1-5): GAGVSQSPRYKVAKRGQDVALRCDPISGHVSLFWYQQALGQGPEFLTYFQNEAQLDKSGLPSDRFFAERPEGSVSTLKIQRTQQEDSAVYLCASSLAEQNQPQHFGDGTRLSIL.

This chain uses TRBV7-3 with TRBJ1-2; tentatively, D is TRBD1 (6 bases). The V gene's germline CDR1 is SGHTA and CDR2 FQGTGA. Trimming stripped 2 bases from V and 4 bases from J, with 14 bases between. The length of the CDR3 is 15 residues. The CDR3 nucleotides are TGTGCCAGCAGCTTAGGGGGGGCGCCGAGCTATGGCTACACCTTC. Translating gives CASSLGGAPSYGYTF.

The chain has TRBV11-2 and TRBJ1-2, with 7 bases identical to TRBD1. Trimming took 7 bases from V and 4 from J; bases not matched to a gene: 15. The germline V gene encodes CDR1 SGHAT and CDR2 FQNNGV. The CDR3 runs 16 residues. Here the CDR3 DNA reads TGTGCCAGCACCTATTCCGGGACAGCTGGCACCTATGGCTACACCTTC. As protein: CASTYSGTAGTYGYTF.

The chain is built from TRBV11-2 and TRBJ2-7, with a weak D call TRBD2 (5 bases). Trimming took off 0 bases at V and 2 bases at J, with 8 bases between the two ends. CDR3 length equals 14 residues. The germline CDR1 and CDR2 sequences are SGHAT and FQNNGV. CDR3 sequence reads: CASSLEVGAYEQYF. Written as DNA, the CDR3 is TGTGCCAGCAGCTTAGAGGTCGGGGCCTACGAGCAGTACTTC.

The CDR3 loop is CASSVSGRPSDEQFF. The CDR3, as DNA: TGTGCCAGCAGCGTTAGCGGGAGGCCGTCCGATGAGCAGTTCTTC. The chain has TRBV9 and TRBJ2-1; TRBD2 agrees at 10 bases. V dropped 2 bases and J dropped 8; count of bases not matched to a gene: 7. Looked up from germline, CDR1 is SGDLS and CDR2 is YYNGEE. The CDR3 has 15 residues.